Presented here are 11 T cell receptor beta chains from one specimen sequenced in a study of early T cells in non-severe SARS-CoV-2 infection. MiXCR, run by TCRdb on the 5' RACE reads, gives a single entry per CDR3 protein. The sample lists 55,000 to 70,000 distinct CDR3 sequences, 5.6% occurring once. The sequenced material came from whole blood. These receptors came from an adult who was a healthcare worker with PCR-confirmed SARS-CoV-2 infection or an uninfected control (not recorded which).

The sample holds many counts of this clonotype. This sequence joins TRBV2 and TRBJ2-2; no clear D. The CDR3 runs 13 residues. V was clipped by 6 bases and J by 6 bases, with 11 bases between them. Germline CDR1 and CDR2: SNHLY and FYNNEI. CDR3 nucleotides: TGTGCCAGCAGAGCAGAGTATTCCGGGGAGCTGTTTTTT. Amino acids: CASRAEYSGELFF.

In its sample, this clonotype was seen many times. The V and J genes are TRBV7-9 and TRBJ2-5; no firm D call. The CDR3 spans 15 residues. Germline loops: CDR1 SEHNR, CDR2 FQNEAQ (reference sequence). With 1 base removed from V and 0 bases from J, the gap between germline ends came to 9 bases. CDR3 in amino acids: CASSLGQINQETQYF. As DNA, the CDR3 is TGTGCCAGCAGCTTAGGGCAGATAAACCAAGAGACCCAGTACTTC.

This clonotype is medium-sized. V and J are TRBV14 and TRBJ1-1; D perhaps matches TRBD1 (5 bases). Germline CDR1 reads SGHDN; CDR2 reads FVKESK. V lost 3 bases, J lost 0 bases, and 14 bases lay in between. The CDR3 runs 16 residues. The CDR3 protein is CASSHLMTALNTEAFF. CDR3 DNA sequence: TGTGCCAGCAGCCACCTTATGACAGCCTTGAACACTGAAGCTTTCTTT.

This clonotype appeared many times. The rearrangement uses TRBV20-1 and TRBJ2-7; D is ambiguous. CDR1 DFQATT and CDR2 SNEGSKA come from the germline V gene (reference sequence). This CDR3 is 12 amino acids long. The V end was cut by 4 bases, the J end by 2 bases, with 9 bases between. CDR3 loop: CSANARTYEQYF. CDR3 bases: TGCAGTGCTAACGCACGTACCTACGAGCAGTACTTC.

This rearrangement joins TRBV3-1 to TRBJ2-2, with a possible D match to TRBD1 (6 bases). The CDR3 contains 14 residues. Per germline, CDR1 LGHDT and CDR2 YNNKEL (reference sequence). Trimming removed 4 bases from V and 10 bases from J, with 16 bases in between. The CDR3 is CASSLTGKAAELFF. In nucleotides, the CDR3 is TGTGCCAGCAGCCTAACAGGGAAGGCGGCGGAGCTGTTTTTT.

This clonotype was recorded at least ten times. V usage is TRBV12-5 and J usage is TRBJ2-3, with unresolved D. The CDR3 contains 14 residues. Germline V CDR1 and CDR2: LGHNT, FRNRAP. V lost 3 bases and J lost 0, with 7 bases in between. In DNA form, the CDR3 reads TGTGCTAGTGGTTTCCCTCCTAGCACAGATACGCAGTATTTT. Its translation: CASGFPPSTDTQYF. Variable domain in full (rest from reference TRBV12-5 and TRBJ2-3): DARVTQTPRHKVTEMGQEVTMRCQPILGHNTVFWYRQTMMQGLELLAYFRNRAPLDDSGMPKDRFSAEMPDATLATLKIQPSEPRDSAVYFCASGFPPSTDTQYFGPGTRLTVL.

The chain links TRBV6-1 to TRBJ2-6; D remains unclear. The CDR3 loop spans 15 amino acids. V was cut by 1 base and J by 0 bases, with 4 bases left in between. The germline gives CDR1 MNHNS, CDR2 SASEGT. The chain's CDR3 is CASSEDSSGANVLTF. CDR3 DNA: TGTGCCAGCAGTGAAGACAGCTCTGGGGCCAACGTCCTGACTTTC.

This clonotype was detected only a few times. The chain has TRBV29-1 and TRBJ1-2; D unresolved. This CDR3 has 12 amino acids. Germline V gene sequence: CDR1 SQVTM, CDR2 ANQGSEA. V was pared by 3 bases and J by 5 bases, with 10 bases between. This CDR3 reads CSVEAHDYGYTF. The CDR3 DNA reads as TGCAGCGTTGAGGCCCACGATTATGGCTACACCTTC.

This clonotype came up many times. The gene calls are TRBV7-8 and TRBJ2-1; D may be TRBD1 or TRBD2 (6 bases each). V shed 5 bases and J shed 1 base, with 24 bases lying between them. The CDR3 extends over 19 amino acids. Germline CDR1 and CDR2: SGHVS and FQNEAQ. This CDR3 is CASSQGQGPPEGSYNEQFF. As DNA, the CDR3 is TGTGCCAGCAGCCAGGGCCAGGGGCCGCCGGAGGGATCCTACAATGAGCAGTTCTTC.

This clonotype was found a few times. The chain combines TRBV5-1 with TRBJ2-1; D possibly matches TRBD1 or TRBD2 (6 bases each). This CDR3 spans 16 amino acids. Trimming shortened V by 2 bases and J by 7 bases, and 19 bases separated the two germline ends. Per germline, CDR1 SGHRS and CDR2 YFSETQ. CDR3 in amino acids: CASSLEGGLPGNEQFF. CDR3 DNA: TGCGCCAGCAGCTTAGAGGGGGGCCTACCAGGGAATGAGCAGTTCTTC.

The V and J genes are TRBV11-2 and TRBJ2-7; 10 bases line up with TRBD2. Per the germline V gene, CDR1 is SGHAT and CDR2 is FQNNGV. This CDR3 has 16 amino acids. Losses at the gene ends were 3 bases for V and 2 bases for J; bases not matched to a gene: 7. The CDR3 loop is CASSFLLAGGTYEQYF. CDR3 DNA sequence: TGTGCCAGCAGCTTTTTATTAGCGGGGGGTACCTACGAGCAGTACTTC.